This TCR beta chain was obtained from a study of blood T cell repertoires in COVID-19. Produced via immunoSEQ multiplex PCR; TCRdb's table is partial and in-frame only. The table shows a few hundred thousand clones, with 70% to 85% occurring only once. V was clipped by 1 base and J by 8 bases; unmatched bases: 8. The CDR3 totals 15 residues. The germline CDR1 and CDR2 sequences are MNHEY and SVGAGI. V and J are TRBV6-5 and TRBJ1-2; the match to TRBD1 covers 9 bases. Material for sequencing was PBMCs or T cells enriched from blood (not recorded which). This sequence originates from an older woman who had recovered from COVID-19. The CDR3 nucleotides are TGTGCCAGCAGTTACTTGGCAAGGACAGGGGAAGGCTACACCTTC. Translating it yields CASSYLARTGEGYTF.